The 12 T cell receptor beta chains below were found in one sample sequenced in a study of blood T cell repertoires in COVID-19. Repertoires were generated with immunoSEQ multiplex PCR, while TCRdb's copy carries only in-frame clones and drops some. This repertoire shows 250,000 or so clones, about 80% found once; its top ten account for about 3.6%. The sequenced sample consisted of PBMCs or T cells enriched from blood (not recorded which). The receptor set was obtained from a woman between 35 and 50 years old who had been exposed to COVID-19.

V and J are TRBV2 and TRBJ2-2; 7 bases match TRBD1. The ends lost 8 bases at V and 6 bases at J; junction bases unmatched: 12. The CDR3 consists of 15 residues. Germline V gene lookup returns CDR1 SNHLY and CDR2 FYNNEI. As DNA, the CDR3 is TGTGCCAGCTGTTCGGGACAGTTGTCTCCCGGGGAGCTGTTTTTT. Its protein is CASCSGQLSPGELFF.

The chain recombines TRBV28 with TRBJ1-2; TRBD1 matches 7 bases. Germline loops: CDR1 MDHEN, CDR2 SYDVKM. V was pared by 6 bases and J by 4 bases, with 8 bases of the junction left unmatched. The CDR3 sequence is 14 residues long. The CDR3 loop reads CASSPIDRAYGYTF. Here the CDR3 DNA reads TGTGCCAGCAGCCCCATCGACAGGGCCTATGGCTACACCTTC.

The rearrangement links TRBV18 to TRBJ1-1; D is perhaps TRBD1 (5 bases). The CDR3 length is 14 residues. Trimming stripped 4 bases from V and 4 bases from J, with 13 bases between. Per germline, CDR1 KGHSH and CDR2 LQKENI. CDR3: CASSLRGLRTEAFF. CDR3 coding DNA: TGTGCCAGCTCACTGCGGGGCCTTCGCACTGAAGCTTTCTTT.

As to this clone: Within the sample, other DNA sequences also encode this same CDR3. CDR3 DNA: TGTGCCAGCAGCTTGGGGGAGGGGAACACTGAAGCTTTCTTT. Its translation: CASSLGEGNTEAFF. The V gene is TRBV11-3, the J gene TRBJ1-1; D might be TRBD1 (5 bases). In germline, CDR1 is SGHNT, CDR2 YENEEA. Trimming stripped 3 bases from V and 1 base from J, with 9 bases between. This CDR3 spans 14 amino acids.

The CDR3 DNA reads as TGCAGCGTCCCCGGGACAGGGGGCCCCGGGGAGCTGTTTTTT. It encodes CSVPGTGGPGELFF. This sequence joins TRBV29-1 and TRBJ2-2, with 12 bases that match TRBD1. Trimming removed 6 bases from V and 6 bases from J; junction bases left unmatched: 5. Germline CDR1 and CDR2: SQVTM and ANQGSEA. The CDR3 has 14 amino acids.

The chain uses TRBV2 and TRBJ2-2; 15 positions agree with TRBD2. Germline-derived CDR1 and CDR2 are SNHLY and FYNNEI. Trimming took 6 bases from V and 7 from J; bases not matched to a gene: 3. The CDR3 spans 15 residues. In DNA, the CDR3 is TGTGCCAGCAGGGGACTAGCGGGGGGTAACGGGGAGCTGTTTTTT. Amino acids: CASRGLAGGNGELFF.

This chain connects TRBV7-2 to TRBJ2-7; TRBD1 matches 7 bases. The ends lost 5 bases at V and 4 bases at J; junction bases unmatched: 11. Per the germline V gene, CDR1 is SGHTA and CDR2 is FQGNSA. The CDR3 totals 15 residues. CDR3 loop: CASSQDPGQYYEQYF. The DNA of the CDR3 is TGTGCCAGCAGCCAGGATCCGGGACAGTATTACGAGCAGTACTTC. Full variable domain (remainder filled in from reference TRBV7-2 and TRBJ2-7): GAGVSQSPSNKVTEKGKDVELRCDPISGHTALYWYRQSLGQGLEFLIYFQGNSAPDKSGLPSDRFSAERTGGSVSTLTIQRTQQEDSAVYLCASSQDPGQYYEQYFGPGTRLTVT.

The chain is built from TRBV7-9 and TRBJ2-5; the D gene is possibly TRBD2 (5 bases). The CDR3 is 14 residues long. Germline CDR1 SEHNR, CDR2 FQNEAQ (reference sequence). Deletions cut 3 bases from V and 5 bases from J, with 13 bases between. The CDR3 reads CASSFREGYETQYF. The CDR3 nucleotides read TGTGCCAGCAGCTTCCGGGAAGGATATGAGACCCAGTACTTC.

This chain uses TRBV6-5 with TRBJ1-2; a weak D match, TRBD1 (5 bases). Trimming shortened V by 0 bases and J by 7 bases, and 12 bases separated the two germline ends. The CDR3 extends over 14 amino acids. Germline CDR1 is MNHEY and CDR2 is SVGAGI. This CDR3 is CASSYSNTGGGYTF. The CDR3, as DNA: TGTGCCAGCAGTTACTCGAACACCGGGGGTGGCTACACCTTC.

The rearrangement uses TRBV5-1 and TRBJ2-1, with D possibly matching TRBD2 (5 bases). Germline values: CDR1 SGHRS, CDR2 YFSETQ. V lost 2 bases to trimming and J lost 2 bases, with 8 bases between them. The CDR3 contains 14 residues. The CDR3 spells CASSFQRPYNEQFF. The CDR3 DNA follows: TGCGCCAGCAGCTTTCAGCGGCCCTACAATGAGCAGTTCTTC.

The rearrangement joins TRBV10-3 to TRBJ1-5, with 10 positions matching TRBD1. CDR3 length equals 17 residues. V trimming: 3 bases; J trimming: 3 bases; junction bases outside the gene matches: 8. CDR1 is ENHRY and CDR2 is SYGVKD in the germline V gene. In nucleotides, the CDR3 is TGTGCCATCAGTGAAGAGACAGGGGGCGAGATCAATCAGCCCCAGCATTTT. Translated: CAISEETGGEINQPQHF.

The CDR3 DNA is TGTGCCAGCAGTCCGGGACAGAACTATGGCTACACCTTC. Its translation: CASSPGQNYGYTF. The J gene is TRBJ1-2, the V gene TRBV28; TRBD1 matches at 7 bases. This CDR3 contains 13 residues. Germline-derived CDR1 and CDR2 are MDHEN and SYDVKM. With 5 bases clipped from V and 2 bases from J, the junction kept 2 bases outside the gene matches.